A selection of T cell receptor beta chains follows, all from one sample in a study of shared clonotypes between healthy human individuals. Measured with immunoSEQ multiplex PCR; TCRdb has only the in-frame clones, and not every one. The sample has approximately 470,000 clones; around 73% are singletons. Sample: PBMCs. The receptors come from a woman in her 40s in good health. Some clones in this sample may be carry-over from other donors' samples. CDR3s include the opening cysteine and the closing phenylalanine or tryptophan. The D gene is left open where the match is weak. Clone size is given for some rows only: seen once, a few or many times, or a class if the clone is expanded.

V gene	J gene	D gene	clone size	CDR3 DNA	CDR3 protein
TRBV18	TRBJ2-5	TRBD1	-	TGTGCCAGCTCACCAGTACAGGGGGTAGGAGAGACCCAGTACTTC	CASSPVQGVGETQYF
TRBV6-1	TRBJ1-1	-	-	TGTGCCAGCAGTGAAGCGCTGGTACTTGGGACTGAAGCTTTCTTT	CASSEALVLGTEAFF
TRBV28	TRBJ1-2	-	-	TGTGCCAGCAGTTTAGATCCCGACTATGGCTACACCTTC	CASSLDPDYGYTF
TRBV21-1	TRBJ2-3	-	once	TGTGCCAGCAGCATAGGGGAAGAAGGCACAGATACGCAGTATTTT	CASSIGEEGTDTQYF
TRBV15	TRBJ1-6	-	once	TGTGCCACCAGCAGGGCGACGGATAATTCACCCCTCCACTTT	CATSRATDNSPLHF
TRBV7-9	TRBJ2-7	-	-	TGTGCCAGCAGCCCCCCCTTTCCGGCTAACTACGAGCAGTACTTC	CASSPPFPANYEQYF
TRBV18	TRBJ2-7	-	-	TGTGCCAGCTCACCAGCTGTTCCACTCTGGGGGTCCTACGAGCAGTACTTC	CASSPAVPLWGSYEQYF
TRBV7-9	TRBJ2-1	-	-	TGTGCCAGCAGCTTAGAACGAAGACAGGGAGGCTACAATGAGCAGTTCTTC	CASSLERRQGGYNEQFF
TRBV18	TRBJ1-1	-	-	TGTGCCAGCTCACCGGACAGACAGAACACTGAAGCTTTCTTT	CASSPDRQNTEAFF
TRBV28	TRBJ1-5	TRBD1	-	TGTGCCAGCAGTTCGATCCAGGGGGCCGGCAATCAGCCCCAGCATTTT	CASSSIQGAGNQPQHF
TRBV11-2	TRBJ2-7	-	-	TGTGCCAGCAGCTTAAGCGGATCCTACGAGCAGTACTTC	CASSLSGSYEQYF
TRBV6-1	TRBJ2-7	-	-	TGTGCCAGCAGAACCTCGGGATCGACCTACGAGCAGTACTTC	CASRTSGSTYEQYF
TRBV2	TRBJ2-7	-	-	TGTGCCACCCAAAAGGACCGTGGACGATACGAGCAGTACTTC	CATQKDRGRYEQYF
TRBV7-2	TRBJ1-1	-	-	TGTGCCAGCAGCCTAAGCGGGGGGCTGGGGACTGAAGCTTTCTTT	CASSLSGGLGTEAFF
TRBV4-2	TRBJ2-5	-	-	TGTGCCAGCAGCCAAGATCTTAGGCAAGAGACCCAGTACTTC	CASSQDLRQETQYF
TRBV30	TRBJ2-7	-	-	TGTGCCTGGAGTGTTGGAGGGGGTGGTTGGTTC	CAWSVGGGGWF
TRBV19	TRBJ2-1	-	-	TGTGCCAGTAGCGGACAGCGTCCTTCCTACAATGAGCAGTTCTTC	CASSGQRPSYNEQFF
TRBV7-9	TRBJ1-3	-	few	TGTGCCAGCAGTTCTATTCTTGGAAACACCATATATTTT	CASSSILGNTIYF
TRBV10-1	TRBJ2-5	TRBD1	-	TGCGCCAGCAGGGATAAGACAGGGCAAGAGACCCAGTACTTC	CASRDKTGQETQYF
TRBV5-4	TRBJ1-4	-	-	TGTGCCAGCAGCTGGATGGGGGGGGAAAAACTGTTTTTT	CASSWMGGEKLFF
TRBV14	TRBJ2-2	-	-	TGTGCCAGCAGTCAAATAGGGGGATTCGTTCGGGAGCTGTTTTTT	CASSQIGGFVRELFF
TRBV4-1	TRBJ2-3	-	many	TGCGCCAGCAGCCCCCAGAAGGTCGGGACTGAGACAGATACGCAGTATTTT	CASSPQKVGTETDTQYF
TRBV18	TRBJ2-1	TRBD2	once	TGTGCCAGCTCACTTGGGGCCGGGACTACCAGCTCCTACAATGAGCAGTTCTTC	CASSLGAGTTSSYNEQFF
TRBV27	TRBJ1-1	-	-	TGTGCCAGCAGTGCTCTAGGAGGCACTGAAGCTTTCTTT	CASSALGGTEAFF
TRBV28	TRBJ2-7	-	-	TGTGCCAGCACCTTGGACGCCGTGGGCTCCTACGAGCAGTACTTC	CASTLDAVGSYEQYF
TRBV2	TRBJ2-2	-	many	TGTGCCAGCAGTGACCGGAGGGTGGGCACCGGGGAGCTGTTTTTT	CASSDRRVGTGELFF
TRBV5-4	TRBJ2-1	-	-	TGTGCCAGCACCAACTTCCGGTATGAGCAGTTCTTC	CASTNFRYEQFF
TRBV28	TRBJ2-2	-	-	TGTGCCAGCAGAGTAGCAACCGGGGAGCTGTTTTTT	CASRVATGELFF
TRBV10-1	TRBJ2-1	-	once	TGCGCCAGCAGTGAACAGAGGTCTTCCTACAATGAGCAGTTCTTC	CASSEQRSSYNEQFF
TRBV19	TRBJ2-7	-	-	TGTGCCAGTAGTATGTATCCCTTAGGCTACGAGCAGTACTTC	CASSMYPLGYEQYF
TRBV27	TRBJ1-5	-	-	TGTGCCAGCAGAGCAGGGGTCCTTAGCAATCAGCCCCAGCATTTT	CASRAGVLSNQPQHF
TRBV5-5	TRBJ1-4	-	-	TGTGCCAGCAGCCTCGGGTCCGTACCGCGCGGCTTGTTTTTT	CASSLGSVPRGLFF
TRBV28	TRBJ2-2	TRBD2	-	TGTGCCAGCAGTCCACAAAATAGCGGGACCGGGGAGCTGTTTTTT	CASSPQNSGTGELFF
TRBV10-3	TRBJ1-2	-	-	TGTGCCATCGGGGCCAATATTCTATACGGCTACACCTTC	CAIGANILYGYTF
TRBV2	TRBJ1-6	-	-	TGTGCCAGCACTCCGGGCAGGGGTAATTCACCCCTCCACTTT	CASTPGRGNSPLHF
TRBV5-5	TRBJ1-3	-	-	TGTGCCAGCAGCTTGGATTCCGGGTCAGGAAACACCATATATTTT	CASSLDSGSGNTIYF
TRBV18	TRBJ2-7	TRBD2	-	TGTGCCAGCTCACGACCCTTAGCGGGAGGCCTCGCTATCTCCTACGAGCAGTACTTC	CASSRPLAGGLAISYEQYF
TRBV28	TRBJ1-1	-	-	TGTGCCAGCAGTCAGGAGGACCGACTGAACACTGAAGCTTTCTTT	CASSQEDRLNTEAFF
TRBV27	TRBJ1-5	-	once	TGTGCCAGCAGTTTAAACGGGGGGCGGGTGCCCCAGCATTTT	CASSLNGGRVPQHF
TRBV5-1	TRBJ1-5	-	few	TGCGCCAGCAGCTTGAACTCAGGGGGCAATCAGCCCCAGCATTTT	CASSLNSGGNQPQHF
TRBV5-1	TRBJ2-5	-	-	TGCGCCAGCAGCTTGGGACGTCCAGAAGAGACCCAGTACTTC	CASSLGRPEETQYF
TRBV10-1	TRBJ1-2	-	-	TGCGCCAGCAGTGAGTGTATCAGGGGTGGCTATGGCTACACCTTC	CASSECIRGGYGYTF